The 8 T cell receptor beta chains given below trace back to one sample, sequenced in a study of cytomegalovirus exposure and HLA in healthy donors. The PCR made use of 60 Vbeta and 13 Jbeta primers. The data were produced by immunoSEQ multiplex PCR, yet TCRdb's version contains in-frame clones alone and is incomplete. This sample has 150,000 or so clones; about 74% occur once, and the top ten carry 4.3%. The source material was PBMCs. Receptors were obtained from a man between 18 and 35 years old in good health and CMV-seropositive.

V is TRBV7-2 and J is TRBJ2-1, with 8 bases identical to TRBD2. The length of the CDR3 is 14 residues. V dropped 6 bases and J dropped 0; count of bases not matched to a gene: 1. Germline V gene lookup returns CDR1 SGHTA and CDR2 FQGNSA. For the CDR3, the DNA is TGTGCCAGCAGTGGGACTAGCTCCTACAATGAGCAGTTCTTC. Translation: CASSGTSSYNEQFF.

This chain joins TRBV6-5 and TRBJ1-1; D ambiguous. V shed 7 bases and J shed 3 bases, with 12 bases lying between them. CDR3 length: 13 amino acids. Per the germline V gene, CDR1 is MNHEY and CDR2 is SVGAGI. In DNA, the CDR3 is TGTGCCAGCACCTACGCAGGCGACACTGAAGCTTTCTTT. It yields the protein CASTYAGDTEAFF.

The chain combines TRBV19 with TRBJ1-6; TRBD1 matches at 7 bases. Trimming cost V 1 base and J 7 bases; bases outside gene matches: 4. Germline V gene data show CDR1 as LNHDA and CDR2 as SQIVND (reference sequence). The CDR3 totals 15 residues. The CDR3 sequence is CASSIGDRVNSPLHF. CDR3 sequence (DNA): TGTGCCAGTAGTATAGGAGACAGGGTAAATTCACCCCTCCACTTT.

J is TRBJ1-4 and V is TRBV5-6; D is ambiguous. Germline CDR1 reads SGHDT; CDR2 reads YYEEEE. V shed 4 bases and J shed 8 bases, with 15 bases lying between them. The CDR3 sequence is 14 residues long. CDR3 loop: CASSERMTGEKLFF. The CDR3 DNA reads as TGTGCCAGCAGCGAACGGATGACTGGGGAAAAACTGTTTTTT.

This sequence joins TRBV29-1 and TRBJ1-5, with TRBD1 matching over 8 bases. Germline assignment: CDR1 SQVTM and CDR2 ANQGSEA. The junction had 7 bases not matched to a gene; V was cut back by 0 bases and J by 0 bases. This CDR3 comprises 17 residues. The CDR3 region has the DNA TGCAGCGTTGAAGATGGCAGGGGGCGAAGTAGCAATCAGCCCCAGCATTTT. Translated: CSVEDGRGRSSNQPQHF.

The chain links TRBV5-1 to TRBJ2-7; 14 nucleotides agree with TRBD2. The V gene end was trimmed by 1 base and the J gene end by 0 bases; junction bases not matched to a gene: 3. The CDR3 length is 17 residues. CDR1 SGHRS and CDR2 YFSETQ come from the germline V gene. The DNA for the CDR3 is TGCGCCAGCAGCTTGTGGACTAGCGGGAGGTTCTCCTACGAGCAGTACTTC. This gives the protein CASSLWTSGRFSYEQYF.

CDR3 in amino acids: CASSYSAGTVYGYTF. The CDR3 nucleotides read TGTGCCAGCAGTTACTCTGCCGGGACAGTCTATGGCTACACCTTC. The chain links TRBV6-5 to TRBJ1-2; 7 bases line up with TRBD1. J lost 4 bases, V lost 0 bases, and 5 bases had no gene match. The CDR3 is 15 residues long. Germline V CDR1 and CDR2: MNHEY, SVGAGI.

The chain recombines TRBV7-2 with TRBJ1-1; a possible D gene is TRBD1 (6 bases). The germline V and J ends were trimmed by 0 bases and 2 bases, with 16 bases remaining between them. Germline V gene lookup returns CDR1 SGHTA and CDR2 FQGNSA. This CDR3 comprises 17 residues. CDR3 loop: CASSLAGLGARNTEAFF. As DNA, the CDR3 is TGTGCCAGCAGCTTAGCGGGCTTGGGGGCCAGAAACACTGAAGCTTTCTTT.